These T cell receptor beta chains were read from a single sample in a study of blood T cell repertoires in COVID-19. The data were produced by immunoSEQ multiplex PCR, yet TCRdb's version contains in-frame clones alone and is incomplete. The sample includes 150,000 to 200,000 clones, roughly nine tenths of them seen just once. The specimen sequenced was peripheral blood. The source is a woman aged 55-70 years with COVID-19, enrolled during active disease. Each CDR3 is given with its conserved first and last residue. A D gene is named only where the DNA matches it firmly. Not all rows give a size; the values are once, few, many and, for expanded clones, a class.

clone size	V gene	D gene	CDR3 length	J gene	CDR3 DNA	CDR3 protein
few	TRBV4-3	TRBD1	16	TRBJ1-2	TGCGCCAGCAGCCAAGATTCCGGGACAGGGGTGGATGGCTACACCTTC	CASSQDSGTGVDGYTF
once	TRBV7-2	.	14	TRBJ2-3	TGTGCCAGCAGCTTAGGCAGGGCAGGAGATACGCAGTATTTT	CASSLGRAGDTQYF
.	TRBV5-1	.	11	TRBJ1-1	TGCGCCAGCAGCTCTTACACTGAAGCTTTCTTT	CASSSYTEAFF
once	TRBV19	TRBD1	14	TRBJ1-5	TGTGCCAGTAGGACTCTCGACAGGGATCAGCCCCAGCATTTT	CASRTLDRDQPQHF
.	TRBV29-1	.	11	TRBJ1-2	TGCAGCGTTGACAAAAACTATGGCTACACCTTC	CSVDKNYGYTF
.	TRBV11-1	.	12	TRBJ2-1	TGTGCCAGCAGCCGTCTAACGGATGAGCAGTTCTTC	CASSRLTDEQFF
.	TRBV25-1	TRBD1	18	TRBJ1-6	TGTGCCAGCAGAAAACATTCCGGGACAGGGGTCAATAATTCACCCCTCCACTTT	CASRKHSGTGVNNSPLHF
once	TRBV30	.	12	TRBJ1-1	TGTGCCTGGAGGTTGTGGAGCACTGAAGCTTTCTTT	CAWRLWSTEAFF
.	TRBV29-1	TRBD1	13	TRBJ1-6	TGCAGCGTTGGGACAGGGGGAAATTCACCCCTCCACTTT	CSVGTGGNSPLHF
few	TRBV2	.	13	TRBJ1-5	TGTGCCACCAAGTTCGAGAGCAATCAGCCCCAGCATTTT	CATKFESNQPQHF
.	TRBV4-3	.	16	TRBJ1-5	TGCGCCAGCAGCCAAGACTTCGGTACGGGAGATCAGCCCCAGCATTTT	CASSQDFGTGDQPQHF
.	TRBV14	.	13	TRBJ1-1	TGTGCCAGCAGCTATAGTTCGGGCACTGAAGCTTTCTTT	CASSYSSGTEAFF
.	TRBV19	TRBD1	14	TRBJ2-5	TGTGCCAGTAGGCAGACAGGGGGCCGGGAGACCCAGTACTTC	CASRQTGGRETQYF
.	TRBV4-1	.	14	TRBJ1-1	TGCGCCAGCAGCCATAGGGGGGGCAGGACTGAAGCTTTCTTT	CASSHRGGRTEAFF
.	TRBV19	.	13	TRBJ2-5	TGTGCCAGTAACCATCGGGGACAAGAGACCCAGTACTTC	CASNHRGQETQYF
.	TRBV5-1	.	15	TRBJ1-5	TGCGCCAGCAGCTTGGAAGGGACAACGATACAGCCCCAGCATTTT	CASSLEGTTIQPQHF
.	TRBV9	.	14	TRBJ1-5	TGTGCCAGCAGCGTAGGGGGGGGCAATCAGCCCCAGCATTTT	CASSVGGGNQPQHF
.	TRBV4-3	.	18	TRBJ1-1	TGCGCCAGCAGCCAAGCCCCGGGGGGGGTTGGTCGGCTTACTGAAGCTTTCTTT	CASSQAPGGVGRLTEAFF
.	TRBV5-6	TRBD1	15	TRBJ2-7	TGTGCCAGCAGCCGACCGGGACAGTTTAATTACGAGCAGTACTTC	CASSRPGQFNYEQYF
.	TRBV10-1	.	13	TRBJ1-5	TGCGCCAGCAGTGAGGGCGGGCACCAGCCCCAGCATTTT	CASSEGGHQPQHF
.	TRBV19	.	14	TRBJ1-1	TGTGCCAGTAGTCCACAGGGACTAATCACTGAAGCTTTCTTT	CASSPQGLITEAFF
.	TRBV6-4	.	15	TRBJ2-1	TGTGCCAGCAGTGACTCTAGCGGCTCCTACAATGAGCAGTTCTTC	CASSDSSGSYNEQFF
.	TRBV18	TRBD1	15	TRBJ1-5	TGTGCCAGCTCAGCGCCGGGGACAGTTAATCAGCCCCAGCATTTT	CASSAPGTVNQPQHF
.	TRBV6-2/TRBV6-3	.	15	TRBJ1-1	TGTGCCAGCAGTCTTACAACAGGAGGGGCTACTGAAGCTTTCTTT	CASSLTTGGATEAFF
.	TRBV4-1	.	13	TRBJ1-2	TGCGCCAGCAGCCAGACGGGTTCGAGAGGCTACACCTTC	CASSQTGSRGYTF
.	TRBV7-8	TRBD1	15	TRBJ1-2	TGTGCCAGCAGCTTAGCTGGGACAGGGCCGATTGGCTACACCTTC	CASSLAGTGPIGYTF
.	TRBV5-1	TRBD1	16	TRBJ2-7	TGCGCCAGCAGCTTGCAGGGACAGGGGAGCCCCTACGAGCAGTACTTC	CASSLQGQGSPYEQYF
.	TRBV9	.	15	TRBJ1-6	TGTGCCAGCAGCGTAGCGGTAGCAGATAATTCACCCCTCCACTTT	CASSVAVADNSPLHF
.	TRBV10-2	.	18	TRBJ2-1	TGCGCCAGCAGTGAGGAATTACGGGGTCCCTCCCTTCACAATGAGCAGTTCTTC	CASSEELRGPSLHNEQFF
.	TRBV24-1	.	13	TRBJ2-7	TGTGCCACCAGTGACCCGGGACACCACGAGCAGTACTTC	CATSDPGHHEQYF
.	TRBV4-1	.	14	TRBJ2-7	TGCGCCAGCAGGCTTGACAGGCAATCCTACGAGCAGTACTTC	CASRLDRQSYEQYF
.	TRBV6-2/TRBV6-3	.	16	TRBJ2-1	TGTGCCAGCAGTTACCCCAGGCTAGCGTCCTACAATGAGCAGTTCTTC	CASSYPRLASYNEQFF
few	TRBV28	.	13	TRBJ1-2	TGTGCCAGCAGTTTGGGGGGTAACTATGGCTACACCTTC	CASSLGGNYGYTF
.	TRBV27	TRBD2	14	TRBJ2-7	TGTGCCAGCAGTTTTCGAGCGGGAGGGTACGAGCAGTACTTC	CASSFRAGGYEQYF
.	TRBV28	TRBD1	12	TRBJ1-1	TGTGCCAGCAGTTCGCGGACAGGAGGAGCTTTCTTT	CASSSRTGGAFF
.	TRBV28	.	15	TRBJ2-7	TGTGCCAGCATATCCCCGGGGAGAGCCTTCTACGAGCAGTACTTC	CASISPGRAFYEQYF